The rows below give T cell receptor beta chains drawn from one sample of a study of T cell responses to AZD1222 COVID-19 vaccine. Measured with immunoSEQ multiplex PCR; TCRdb has only the in-frame clones, and not every one. The sample records around 140,000 clones, approximately 93% being singletons. The sample was peripheral blood, taken after recovery from COVID-19. The receptors were sampled from an adult who had recovered from COVID-19. CDR3s include the opening cysteine and the closing phenylalanine or tryptophan. D genes are given only for firm matches. Size is omitted from some rows. Given values are once, few, many or a class for expanded clones.

abundance	v_gene	j_gene	d_gene	CDR3aa	CDR3nt
.	TRBV10-3	TRBJ1-5	.	CAISESATAPNQPQHF	TGTGCCATCAGTGAGTCTGCCACAGCCCCCAATCAGCCCCAGCATTTT
.	TRBV7-3	TRBJ1-6	.	CASSLTSGHKAGDSPLHF	TGTGCCAGCAGCTTAACGTCGGGACACAAAGCCGGGGATTCACCCCTCCACTTT
once	TRBV6-2/TRBV6-3	TRBJ1-3	TRBD1	CASSWTGAGNTIYF	TGTGCCAGCAGCTGGACAGGGGCTGGAAACACCATATATTTT
.	TRBV6-5	TRBJ2-7	.	CASTQEESSYEQYF	TGTGCCAGCACTCAGGAGGAGAGCTCCTACGAGCAGTACTTC
.	TRBV6-4	TRBJ1-4	TRBD1	CVPPHRGGGEKLFF	TGTGTACCCCCTCACAGGGGCGGTGGGGAAAAACTGTTTTTT
.	TRBV5-8	TRBJ2-7	TRBD1	CASSWGQDFDEQYF	TGTGCCAGCAGTTGGGGACAGGATTTCGACGAGCAGTACTTC
.	TRBV18	TRBJ2-1	TRBD2	CASSPPDVRLAPEQFF	TGTGCCAGCTCACCACCCGACGTAAGACTAGCGCCTGAGCAGTTCTTC
.	TRBV13	TRBJ2-1	TRBD2	CASSTWPAGVNEQFF	TGTGCCAGCAGCACATGGCCAGCGGGAGTGAATGAGCAGTTCTTC
.	TRBV5-1	TRBJ2-3	.	CASSLGEGGWVTDTQYF	TGCGCCAGCAGCTTGGGTGAGGGCGGTTGGGTTACAGATACGCAGTATTTT
.	TRBV3-1/TRBV3-2	TRBJ2-1	.	CASSQDFNEQFF	TGTGCCAGCAGCCAAGATTTCAATGAGCAGTTCTTC
.	TRBV28	TRBJ1-4	.	CASSRGREEKLFF	TGTGCCAGCAGTCGTGGCAGGGAAGAAAAACTGTTTTTT
.	TRBV18	TRBJ1-1	.	CASSPGSGQFTEAFF	TGTGCCAGCTCACCAGGGTCCGGACAGTTCACTGAAGCTTTCTTT
.	TRBV4-2	TRBJ2-2	.	CASSQDRGTGELFF	TGTGCCAGCAGCCAAGATCGAGGGACCGGGGAGCTGTTTTTT
.	TRBV30	TRBJ1-2	.	CAWSEGIGYGYTF	TGTGCCTGGAGTGAGGGTATAGGCTATGGCTACACCTTC
.	TRBV5-1	TRBJ1-5	TRBD1	CASSLETGSNQPQHF	TGCGCCAGCAGCTTAGAGACAGGGAGCAATCAGCCCCAGCATTTT
.	TRBV29-1	TRBJ2-7	TRBD2	CSVGPSGSVEQYF	TGCAGCGTTGGCCCTAGCGGGAGTGTGGAGCAGTACTTC
.	TRBV28	TRBJ2-7	.	CASQEPTYSYEQYF	TGTGCCAGCCAAGAACCGACTTACTCCTACGAGCAGTACTTC
once	TRBV29-1	TRBJ1-4	.	CSIGKDEKLFF	TGCAGCATTGGGAAGGACGAAAAACTGTTTTTT
.	TRBV30	TRBJ2-5	.	CAWSVGQQETQYF	TGTGCCTGGAGTGTGGGGCAGCAAGAGACCCAGTACTTC
.	TRBV28	TRBJ2-1	TRBD2	CASSPEEREINEQFF	TGTGCCAGCAGTCCCGAGGAGCGGGAGATCAATGAGCAGTTCTTC
.	TRBV24-1	TRBJ2-3	.	CATSDQTGSGTDTQYF	TGTGCCACCAGTGATCAAACAGGGTCGGGCACAGATACGCAGTATTTT
.	TRBV5-1	TRBJ2-4	.	CASSQGGDIQYF	TGCGCCAGCAGTCAGGGGGGAGACATTCAGTACTTC
.	TRBV5-4	TRBJ2-1	TRBD2	CASSLGLAGQYNEQFF	TGTGCCAGCAGCTTGGGACTAGCGGGCCAGTACAATGAGCAGTTCTTC
few	TRBV5-1	TRBJ2-2	.	CASIFAGELFF	TGCGCCAGCATTTTCGCCGGGGAGCTGTTTTTT
.	TRBV27	TRBJ2-7	.	CASSPAGTPTYEQYF	TGTGCCAGCAGCCCGGCCGGGACACCTACGTACGAGCAGTACTTC
.	TRBV5-1	TRBJ2-5	.	CASSYGQETQYF	TGCGCCAGCAGCTACGGACAAGAGACCCAGTACTTC